This T cell receptor beta chain appears in the sequencing data of a study of CD8+ T cells in alopecia areata (dated by TCRdb to 2016 to 2019). A note on the overall study: Treated patients were enrolled in an open-label pilot trial of oral tofacitinib, 5 to 10 mg twice daily, for moderate-to-severe alopecia areata. RNA was obtained with the PAXgene miRNA kit for fixed scalp, the miRNeasy kit for PBMCs, and the RNeasy kit for mouse skin. Tofacitinib was given for 6 to 18 months, followed by 6 months of follow-up off drug to assess delayed response and recurrence. TCRbeta CDR3 regions were amplified by immunoSEQ multiplex PCR with 35 Vbeta forward and 13 Jbeta reverse primers. Scalp clonality was compared across normal scalp (n=4), patchy alopecia areata scalp (n=8), and alopecia totalis/universalis scalp (n=8). Scalp tissue and sorted CD4+ and CD8+ peripheral blood T cells from patchy and totalis/universalis alopecia areata patients and from healthy controls were covered by human TCRbeta sequencing. To study T cell clonal expansion in alopecia areata, the researchers applied high-throughput TCRbeta sequencing to both the C3H/HeJ mouse model and human patients. Tofacitinib-treated patients had biopsies at baseline and at 4 and 24 weeks of treatment, with a later scalp biopsy in several patients. The SALT score, which quantifies the percentage of affected scalp surface area, was used to measure disease severity in treated patients.

Results the study describes overall, beyond this receptor: During tofacitinib treatment, many expanded lesional clones stuck around in both scalp and blood, and this persistence may partly explain why relapse happens after treatment is stopped. Compared with normal scalp, lesional scalp, particularly in alopecia totalis/universalis, had higher clonality and more expanded CD8+ clones, which suggests antigenic drive. Because the treated cohort was small and included a single nonresponder, larger studies are needed to assess links between baseline CD8+ expansion and response. Shared TCR sequences between patients were less evident than in mice, which may be partly attributable to HLA diversity in the patient population. Scalp clonality and the number of expanded CD8+ clones among the top 100 scalp clones were significantly decreased by tofacitinib. Unlike mouse skin, which is dominated by gammadelta T cells, normal human skin has resident alphabeta T cells that are also sequenced, and this complicates analysis of the scalp TCR repertoire.

The table lists this clone with a few counts. Its specific antigen is unknown. At one end the junction does not follow the germline gene, possibly because of a read error. Library method: the immunoSEQ multiplex PCR assay. To provide template for TCR sequencing, every sample had RNA extracted and reverse transcribed into cDNA. First-strand cDNA was synthesized with SuperScript III using a 2:1 mix of oligo-dT and random hexamers. A synthetic immune receptor repertoire was used to measure amplification bias, and any remaining bias was corrected computationally. The study's processing was this. After raw reads were preprocessed to remove errors, the CDR3 was defined following IMGT conventions as running from the conserved cysteine to phenylalanine. Clonality was calculated as 1 minus Shannon entropy normalized by log2 of the number of productive unique TCRs. CD4 or CD8 identity of scalp clones was inferred by cross-referencing scalp TCRbeta sequences with sorted blood CD4 and CD8 repertoires. What TCRdb holds here is the immuneACCESS table cut down to in-frame rearrangements. Part of the clones is not present; checked against another copy, under half of the missing clones reflect an unresolved V gene, and the others are unexplained. The DNA was the basis for D and trimming; V, J and clone size are from that table. Present in this sample are roughly 250,000 clones, 60% of which were seen just once. Roughly 0.88% of the sample lies in the top ten.

CDR1 is given as SSHAT and CDR2 as FNYEAQ, both from the germline V gene (reference sequence). The CDR3 has 14 amino acids, counting the end cysteine and phenylalanine. The only DNA kept is the CDR3, 42 bases in frame from the first base. The treatment or condition label here, explained by the study, means: oral pan-JAK inhibitor, 5-10 mg twice daily. Lesional scalp punch biopsies and peripheral blood were obtained from alopecia areata patients. PBMCs were isolated by density centrifugation and stained for CD3, CD4 and CD8, and CD4+ and CD8+ T cells were sorted on a FACSAria. Specimen: CD4+ T cells sorted from blood, collected around week 54, from a patient treated with tofacitinib. This receptor was taken from a human donor with alopecia areata. The V and J genes are TRBV7-7 and TRBJ2-3, and TRBD1 aligns with 7 junction nucleotides. The DNA is TGTGCTAGCAGCCCAACGGGGACAGTAGATACGCAGTATTTT. The translation is CASSPTGTVDTQYF.